The TCR beta chain under discussion was sequenced for a study of CD8 T cells in ankylosing spondylitis (dated by TCRdb to about 2017). About the investigation overall: T cell receptor beta repertoires were profiled in healthy donors and ankylosing spondylitis patients so that disease-linked TCR variants could be found. The whole study cohort included 108 healthy donors and over 20 ankylosing spondylitis patients. Peripheral blood samples were taken, and synovial fluid was additionally collected from ankylosing spondylitis patients.

Reads for this sample came from an Illumina HiSeq 2500. Quantitative 5'-RACE with molecular barcodes was used to prepare TCR beta libraries. Per the authors' processing: A new computational method based on a probabilistic model of VDJ rearrangement was used to identify disease-linked TCR variants. TCRdb applied fastp at Q25 and MiXCR to the public reads, then kept only in-frame beta chains. Each entry merges the rows of one CDR3 protein and shows their most common DNA and genes. These V and J calls derive from TCRdb rather than the authors' analysis. This sample is represented by about 150,000 distinct CDR3 sequences; approximately 7.4% of them were singletons. In total, the top ten clones hold approximately 13% of the sample. Including the terminal cysteine and phenylalanine, the CDR3 comprises 16 residues. Of all the DNA, just the CDR3 is kept, 48 bases in frame from base 1. As encoded in the germline V gene, CDR1 is SGHRS while CDR2 is YFSETQ.

What the authors observed across the whole study: Some of the motif variants had been reported before in the synovial fluid and blood of reactive arthritis patients, a finding that suggests common disease-initiation mechanisms. The disease-linked clones had a CD8+ phenotype and were found at relatively low frequencies in peripheral blood. A TCR beta motif made up of about eight highly homologous amino acid variants appeared to be characteristic of blood from ankylosing spondylitis patients. The disease-linked clones were reported as significantly enriched in matched synovial fluid samples from ankylosing spondylitis patients.

Note on this clonotype: It has no known antigen specificity. Given a much more abundant clone one base away, this may be a read error.

The rearranged chain carries TRBV5-1 and TRBJ2-3; TRBD2 matches 7 bases in the middle. The receptor's source is a female donor with ankylosing spondylitis or in good health (not recorded which). The sequencing sample was made of blood, either unsorted or a sorted T cell fraction (not recorded which). The sequence in DNA is TGCGCCAGCAGCCTTAGAGGGGAGGGAAGCACAAATACGCAGTATTTT. This gives the protein CASSLRGEGSTNTQYF.